In its sample, the clone carrying this T cell receptor beta chain was seen a few times. Tregs were sorted as CD4+CD25+CD127-/low cells. CDR3 length: 15 residues. The trim removed 6 bases at V and 8 bases at J, leaving 8 bases unmatched. CDR1 is MNHEY, CDR2 SMNVEV, per germline (reference sequence). TCRdb itself ran the 5' RACE reads through MiXCR, one entry per CDR3 protein. The table includes roughly 57,000 distinct CDR3 sequences, under 25% detected once. Sequencing input: tumor-infiltrating Tregs sorted from the breast tumor. J is TRBJ1-6 and V is TRBV27; 9 nucleotides match TRBD1. The TCR was taken from a female donor with breast cancer. Here the CDR3 reads CASSPGDRDHSPLHF. DNA of the CDR3: TGTGCCAGCAGCCCAGGGGACAGGGATCATTCACCCCTCCACTTT.